What follows are 30 T cell receptor beta chains derived from one specimen sequenced in a study of shared clonotypes between healthy human individuals. Terminally differentiated effector memory CD45RA+ cells were excluded from the naive CD8 cells, which were CD45RO-negative and positively selected for CCR7. Clones were sequenced by immunoSEQ multiplex PCR, and TCRdb holds only the in-frame ones, with some missing. Of 800,000 or so clones listed, about 96% are singletons. The sample taken for sequencing was naive CD8+ T cells sorted from blood. These receptors all come from a man aged 25-40 years in good health.

A single count supports this clone. This chain joins TRBV27 and TRBJ2-7; D not resolved. Trimming cost V 2 bases and J 1 base, with 15 bases left between them. The CDR3 spans 16 residues. Germline CDR1 is MNHEY and CDR2 is SMNVEV (reference sequence). In nucleotides, the CDR3 is TGTGCCAGCAGTTTAAATAGTGGACGGAGATCCTACGAGCAGTACTTC. Its protein is CASSLNSGRRSYEQYF.

The rearrangement joins TRBV7-9 to TRBJ2-7; perhaps TRBD2 as D (5 bases). The germline V and J ends were trimmed by 4 bases and 3 bases, with 16 bases remaining between them. CDR3 length: 15 residues. The germline V gene encodes CDR1 SEHNR and CDR2 FQNEAQ (reference sequence). CDR3 sequence: CASSYGGSGDYEQYF. CDR3 nucleotide sequence: TGTGCCAGCAGCTACGGTGGGAGCGGAGACTACGAGCAGTACTTC.

The chain couples TRBV27 to TRBJ2-7, with TRBD2 as a possible D gene (6 bases). CDR1 is MNHEY, CDR2 SMNVEV, per germline (reference sequence). V lost 6 bases, J lost 0 bases, and 21 bases lay in between. CDR3 size: 17 residues. The CDR3 protein is CASRTPRAGLVSYEQYF. CDR3 DNA: TGTGCCAGCAGGACCCCGAGAGCGGGCTTGGTCTCCTACGAGCAGTACTTC.

The chain joins TRBV27 to TRBJ2-3; TRBD2 matches at 13 bases. The CDR3 runs to 18 residues. The germline V gene encodes CDR1 MNHEY and CDR2 SMNVEV (reference sequence). Trimming took 7 bases from V and 1 from J; bases not matched to a gene: 11. CDR3 in amino acids: CASIRLAGGLSRTDTQYF. The CDR3 bases are TGTGCCAGCATTAGACTAGCGGGAGGACTCTCTCGCACAGATACGCAGTATTTT.

J is TRBJ2-7 and V is TRBV28; possible D gene TRBD1, 5 bases. The V and J ends lost 1 base and 5 bases respectively, with 12 bases between them. Germline V CDR1 and CDR2: MDHEN, SYDVKM. CDR3 size: 14 residues. The CDR3 DNA reads TGTGCCAGCAGTTTATTCATGCTAGGGGACGAGCAGTACTTC. Translated, it gives CASSLFMLGDEQYF.

This chain uses TRBV30 with TRBJ1-1, with a tentative D call TRBD1 (5 bases). CDR3 length equals 11 residues. Deletions cut 8 bases from V and 3 bases from J, with 10 bases between. From germline, CDR1 is GTSNPN and CDR2 SVGIG (reference sequence). The CDR3 DNA is TGTGCCATGGGAGGGGACACTGAAGCTTTCTTT. Its translation is CAMGGDTEAFF.

The rearrangement links TRBV7-9 to TRBJ2-7; D unclear. Between the trimmed V and J ends, which lost 5 bases and 4 bases, there was a span of 27 bases. This CDR3 contains 18 residues. Per the germline V gene, CDR1 is SEHNR and CDR2 is FQNEAQ (reference sequence). The CDR3 bases are TGTGCCAGCAGCCCAAGCCAGCCAAAGGAGACGTGGGGATACGAGCAGTACTTC. This gives the protein CASSPSQPKETWGYEQYF.

This sequence joins TRBV14 and TRBJ2-7, with a tentative D call TRBD1 (6 bases). CDR1 and CDR2 (germline): SGHDN, FVKESK. Trimming left V 5 bases short and J 3 bases short, with 20 bases between. The CDR3 totals 16 residues. As DNA, the CDR3 is TGTGCCAGCAGCGAGGGGGAGACGCAGGATAACTACGAGCAGTACTTC. This gives the protein CASSEGETQDNYEQYF.

The chain joins TRBV7-7 to TRBJ2-7; D unresolved. The CDR3 sequence is 16 residues long. CDR1 SSHAT and CDR2 FNYEAQ come from the germline V gene (reference sequence). Trimming stripped 4 bases from V and 0 bases from J, with 16 bases between. For the CDR3, the DNA is TGTGCCAGCAGCTATCGGTCTTGGCAGATCTCCTACGAGCAGTACTTC. Amino acid sequence: CASSYRSWQISYEQYF.

The V and J genes are TRBV14 and TRBJ2-7; no definite D call. Germline lookup yields CDR1 SGHDN and CDR2 FVKESK. This CDR3 comprises 14 residues. Trimming cost V 1 base and J 3 bases, with 10 bases left between them. CDR3: CASSQVHNLYEQYF. In DNA form, the CDR3 reads TGTGCCAGCAGCCAAGTCCACAACCTCTACGAGCAGTACTTC.

This chain uses TRBV6-1 with TRBJ2-1; 10 bases match TRBD1. V trimming: 2 bases; J trimming: 3 bases; junction bases outside the gene matches: 13. This CDR3 comprises 19 residues. Germline CDR1 reads MNHNS; CDR2 reads SASEGT. The CDR3, as DNA: TGTGCCAGCAGTGAATCGGGAAAATGGACAGGGGGTTACTACAATGAGCAGTTCTTC. Encoded protein: CASSESGKWTGGYYNEQFF.

The V gene is TRBV21-1, the J gene TRBJ2-7; the D call in the table, TRBD2, was not verified against the DNA. TRBV21-1 is recorded as a pseudogene. This CDR3 is 18 amino acids long. CDR3 amino acids: CASSKVERGLPLPYEQYF. CDR3 nucleotides: TGTGCCAGCAGCAAAGTGGAAAGGGGACTTCCACTCCCATACGAGCAGTACTTC.

V gene TRBV2 combines with J gene TRBJ2-2; no definite D call. Per the germline V gene, CDR1 is SNHLY and CDR2 is FYNNEI. Trimming removed 4 bases at V and 7 bases at J, with 7 bases between. CDR3 length: 12 residues. As DNA, the CDR3 is TGTGCCAGCAGTGTCTGGTTCGGGGAGCTGTTTTTT. It yields the protein CASSVWFGELFF.

The J gene is TRBJ2-1, the V gene TRBV7-7; TRBD1 might be the D (5 bases). This CDR3 comprises 14 residues. V dropped 1 base and J dropped 6 bases, with 10 bases sitting between them. The germline CDR1 and CDR2 sequences are SSHAT and FNYEAQ (reference sequence). CDR3 coding DNA: TGTGCCAGCAGCTTAGACCCAGGGTCCAATGAGCAGTTCTTC. As protein: CASSLDPGSNEQFF.

This chain connects TRBV5-5 to TRBJ2-7; 7 bases are a match to TRBD1. V lost 3 bases, J lost 5 bases, and 8 bases stayed unmatched. CDR1 is SGHKS, CDR2 YYEKEE, per germline (reference sequence). The CDR3 runs 14 residues. CDR3 bases: TGTGCCAGCAGCTCCGGGACAGCCATCGACGAGCAGTACTTC. Its protein product is CASSSGTAIDEQYF.

CDR3 region: CASSLATGLDEKLFF. The CDR3, as DNA: TGCGCCAGCAGCTTGGCGACGGGGTTGGATGAAAAACTGTTTTTT. The rearrangement uses TRBV5-1 and TRBJ1-4; no clear D gene. V shed 0 bases and J shed 6 bases, with 12 bases lying between them. The germline gives CDR1 SGHRS, CDR2 YFSETQ. This CDR3 spans 15 amino acids.

Only one count was recorded for this clone. The J gene is TRBJ2-7, the V gene TRBV29-1; either TRBD1 or TRBD2 may fit D (7 bases each). This CDR3 has 14 amino acids. Trimming stripped 6 bases from V and 1 base from J, with 16 bases between. Germline CDR1 is SQVTM and CDR2 is ANQGSEA. The CDR3 nucleotides are TGCAGCGTCGAGCGGGACAGCGCTTCCTACGAGCAGTACTTC. Its protein product is CSVERDSASYEQYF.

The genes are TRBV4-1 and TRBJ2-7, with D possibly being TRBD2 (5 bases). The CDR3 loop spans 15 amino acids. The V end was cut by 1 base, the J end by 2 bases, with 12 bases between. Germline V gives CDR1 MGHRA, CDR2 YSYEKL. CDR3 loop: CASSQVHGETYEQYF. The CDR3 DNA reads TGCGCCAGCAGCCAAGTTCACGGGGAAACCTACGAGCAGTACTTC.

Comment on this clone: The same CDR3 arises from other DNA sequences in this sample as well. The gene calls are TRBV5-6 and TRBJ2-7; 11 bases agree with TRBD1. CDR1 is SGHDT, CDR2 YYEEEE, per germline. CDR3 length equals 14 residues. V trimming: 2 bases; J trimming: 4 bases; junction bases outside the gene matches: 2. The CDR3 DNA reads as TGTGCCAGCAGCTTCGGGACAGGGGGTTACGAGCAGTACTTC. Translating gives CASSFGTGGYEQYF.

The chain links TRBV9 to TRBJ2-7; D may be TRBD1 (5 bases). V dropped 0 bases and J dropped 3 bases, with 10 bases sitting between them. Germline-derived CDR1 and CDR2 are SGDLS and YYNGEE. The CDR3 totals 14 residues. CDR3 nucleotides: TGTGCCAGCAGCGTAGCTCCGGACAACTACGAGCAGTACTTC. Amino acids: CASSVAPDNYEQYF.

The rearrangement joins TRBV9 to TRBJ2-7; 9 bases are shared with TRBD2. Germline lookup yields CDR1 SGDLS and CDR2 YYNGEE. This CDR3 has 14 amino acids. The V and J ends lost 4 bases and 5 bases, in that order; junction bases with no gene match: 7. Here the CDR3 reads CASSLEAGGDEQYF. The CDR3 DNA reads as TGTGCCAGCAGCCTCGAGGCGGGAGGGGACGAGCAGTACTTC.

The V and J genes are TRBV13 and TRBJ2-2, with 8 bases fitting TRBD1. Germline CDR1 PRHDT, CDR2 FYEKMQ (reference sequence). V shed 5 bases, J shed 2 bases, and the junction held 4 bases outside the gene matches. The CDR3 loop spans 15 amino acids. The CDR3 DNA follows: TGTGCCAGCAGCCGGGGACAGGCTAACACCGGGGAGCTGTTTTTT. Translating gives CASSRGQANTGELFF.

This rearrangement joins TRBV4-3 to TRBJ1-1; no definite D call. The ends were cut back, 4 bases at V and 5 bases at J, with 11 bases in the middle. The CDR3 covers 13 residues. CDR1 and CDR2 (germline): LGHNA, YSLEER. This chain's CDR3 is CASSRAVNTEAFF. CDR3 sequence (DNA): TGCGCCAGCAGCCGGGCCGTAAATACTGAAGCTTTCTTT.

The chain joins TRBV14 to TRBJ2-7; D is possibly TRBD1 (6 bases). This CDR3 is built from 19 residues. V was cut by 5 bases and J by 7 bases, with 33 bases left in between. CDR1 is SGHDN and CDR2 is FVKESK in the germline V gene. CDR3 region: CASSVQIYSAGDPLGEQYF. Here the CDR3 DNA reads TGTGCCAGCAGCGTACAAATTTACTCGGCAGGGGACCCCTTGGGGGAGCAGTACTTC.

The V gene is TRBV7-9, the J gene TRBJ2-2, with D possibly being TRBD1 (5 bases). V lost 1 base and J lost 4, with 10 bases in between. There are 15 residues in the CDR3. Germline loops: CDR1 SEHNR, CDR2 FQNEAQ (reference sequence). In DNA form, the CDR3 reads TGTGCCAGCAGCTTAGGCCAGGGAATCACCGGGGAGCTGTTTTTT. As protein: CASSLGQGITGELFF.

This clone was found a few times. The same CDR3 arises from other DNA sequences in this sample as well. The DNA of the CDR3 is TGTGCCAGCAGTGAAGTTTACAGAGCCTACGAGCAGTACTTC. Residues: CASSEVYRAYEQYF. The chain uses TRBV6-1 and TRBJ2-7; D unclear. Deletions cut 1 base from V and 2 bases from J, with 9 bases between. The CDR3 spans 14 residues. CDR1 is MNHNS and CDR2 is SASEGT in the germline V gene.

This chain connects TRBV5-4 to TRBJ2-1; 9 bases agree with TRBD2. CDR3 size: 15 residues. Germline V CDR1 and CDR2: SGHNT, YYREEE (reference sequence). J gave up 6 bases and V 5 bases, and 9 bases lay outside the gene matches. The CDR3: CASRRSGSGRNEQFF. The CDR3, as DNA: TGTGCCAGCAGACGTAGCGGGAGTGGTCGCAATGAGCAGTTCTTC.

This chain uses TRBV7-9 with TRBJ2-1; 8 nucleotides line up with TRBD2. Germline CDR1 SEHNR, CDR2 FQNEAQ (reference sequence). This CDR3 has 16 amino acids. The V segment lost 4 bases and the J segment 6 bases; nucleotides outside the gene matches: 11. Here the CDR3 DNA reads TGTGCCAGCAGCTATCCGGGACTAGGCGAGGTCAATGAGCAGTTCTTC. Amino acids: CASSYPGLGEVNEQFF.

On this clone itself: Other nucleotide sequences in the sample specify the same CDR3. The chain combines TRBV4-1 with TRBJ2-7; TRBD1 matches 9 bases. The CDR3 sequence is 15 residues long. Germline CDR1 is MGHRA and CDR2 is YSYEKL. Trimming removed 3 bases from V and 0 bases from J; junction bases left unmatched: 3. This chain's CDR3 is CASSHSGQGSYEQYF. In DNA form, the CDR3 reads TGCGCCAGCAGCCACTCGGGACAGGGCTCCTACGAGCAGTACTTC.

The V and J genes are TRBV15 and TRBJ2-2, with D possibly being TRBD2 (6 bases). V dropped 0 bases and J dropped 1 base, with 12 bases sitting between them. The CDR3 sequence is 17 residues long. The V gene's germline CDR1 is LNHNV and CDR2 YYDKDF (reference sequence). CDR3 in amino acids: CATSRDPGTGNTGELFF. CDR3 bases: TGTGCCACCAGCAGAGATCCCGGGACTGGGAACACCGGGGAGCTGTTTTTT.